These 29 T cell receptor beta chains were all obtained from the same sample, sequenced in a study of blood T cell repertoires in COVID-19. Method: immunoSEQ multiplex PCR; TCRdb's copy keeps in-frame clones and lacks some. The profile shows about 100,000 clones, 80% to 90% of them singletons. The sample was PBMCs or T cells enriched from blood (not recorded which). These receptors were taken from a woman in her fifties or sixties who had recovered from COVID-19.

The gene calls are TRBV10-2 and TRBJ2-5; no firm D call. The CDR3 has 13 amino acids. Germline V lookup: CDR1 WSHSY, CDR2 SAAADI. V lost 4 bases, J lost 5 bases, and 11 bases lay in between. CDR3: CASSAAARETQYF. In DNA form, the CDR3 reads TGCGCCAGCAGTGCAGCCGCGAGGGAGACCCAGTACTTC.

The V and J genes are TRBV3-1 (or the pseudogene TRBV3-2) and TRBJ2-1; a possible D gene is TRBD2 (5 bases). Germline V gives CDR1 LGHDT, CDR2 YNNKEL (reference sequence). Trimming stripped 5 bases from V and 10 bases from J, with 9 bases between. CDR3 length: 11 residues. CDR3 sequence: CASSNREEQFF. DNA for the CDR3: TGTGCCAGCAGCAACCGGGAAGAGCAGTTCTTC.

This clone was counted only a few times. The chain joins TRBV6-5 to TRBJ2-7; D unresolved. The CDR3 covers 12 residues. V lost 7 bases and J lost 4, with 11 bases in between. Germline V gene data show CDR1 as MNHEY and CDR2 as SVGAGI. Here the CDR3 DNA reads TGTGCCAGCATGAAGAGAGAATACGAGCAGTACTTC. Its translation is CASMKREYEQYF.

The chain employs TRBV9 and TRBJ2-1; TRBD2 matches 13 bases. Germline loops: CDR1 SGDLS, CDR2 YYNGEE. The CDR3 contains 17 residues. After removal of 3 bases from V and 3 bases from J, the junction contained 6 bases not matched to a gene. CDR3 loop: CASSDGLAGANYNEQFF. DNA of the CDR3: TGTGCCAGCAGCGATGGACTAGCGGGGGCAAACTACAATGAGCAGTTCTTC. The full variable domain, rest sourced from reference TRBV9 and TRBJ2-1, is DSGVTQTPKHLITATGQRVTLRCSPRSGDLSVYWYQQSLDQGLQFLIQYYNGEERAKGNILERFSAQQFPDLHSELNLSSLELGDSALYFCASSDGLAGANYNEQFFGPGTRLTVL.

In nucleotides, the CDR3 is TGTGCCAGCAGCCATCGGACAGGCACCTACGAGCAGTACTTC. Protein product: CASSHRTGTYEQYF. V is TRBV7-2 and J is TRBJ2-7, with TRBD1 identical over 7 bases. Trimming removed 5 bases from V and 2 bases from J; junction bases left unmatched: 6. CDR1 SGHTA and CDR2 FQGNSA come from the germline V gene. CDR3 length equals 14 residues.

This clone has a single count. J is TRBJ1-5 and V is TRBV10-3; 7 bases match TRBD1. This CDR3 comprises 11 residues. Germline CDR1 reads ENHRY; CDR2 reads SYGVKD. Unmatched junction bases numbered 6, after V lost 3 bases and J lost 16 bases. CDR3 DNA: TGTGCCATCAGTGAAGGGGACAGTGTACATTTT. It encodes CAISEGDSVHF.

The chain carries TRBV19 and TRBJ1-2; D ambiguous. CDR1 is LNHDA and CDR2 is SQIVND in the germline V gene (reference sequence). CDR3 size: 14 residues. V shed 1 base and J shed 7 bases, with 13 bases lying between them. Here the CDR3 DNA reads TGTGCCAGTAGTATAGTTGGGTTCCGGGTTGGCTACACCTTC. As protein: CASSIVGFRVGYTF.

This chain links TRBV6-6 with TRBJ2-1; 16 bases line up with TRBD2. The CDR3 is 16 amino acids. Germline CDR1 and CDR2: MNHNY and SVGAGI (reference sequence). V lost 5 bases and J lost 7; bases outside the gene matches: 5. CDR3 bases: TGTGCCAGCAGTCTCGGGACTAGCGGGGGGGGGAATGAGCAGTTCTTC. This codes for CASSLGTSGGGNEQFF.

The chain employs TRBV5-4 and TRBJ1-5; D is unclear. The CDR3 runs 14 residues. From germline, CDR1 is SGHNT and CDR2 YYREEE (reference sequence). Trimming took 2 bases from V and 3 from J, leaving 9 bases between them. The CDR3 region has the DNA TGTGCCAGCAGCTTCGGAGGAAACAATCAGCCCCAGCATTTT. This encodes CASSFGGNNQPQHF.

Here the CDR3 reads CAWSDGSSYNEQFF. CDR3 nucleotides: TGTGCCTGGAGTGACGGTAGCTCCTACAATGAGCAGTTCTTC. The chain recombines TRBV30 with TRBJ2-1; D gene unclear. The V end was cut by 1 base, the J end by 0 bases, with 7 bases between. The CDR3 extends over 14 amino acids. Germline V gene data show CDR1 as GTSNPN and CDR2 as SVGIG (reference sequence).

The V and J genes are TRBV13 and TRBJ2-6, with D tentatively TRBD1 (6 bases). Germline-derived CDR1 and CDR2 are PRHDT and FYEKMQ (reference sequence). V dropped 1 base and J dropped 5 bases, with 12 bases sitting between them. The length of the CDR3 is 16 residues. CDR3 DNA: TGTGCCAGCAGCTTAGACCAGGGGAGTCGGGCCAACGTCCTGACTTTC. This translates into CASSLDQGSRANVLTF.

The genes are TRBV18 and TRBJ2-2; 11 nucleotides agree with TRBD2. CDR3 length: 20 residues. The germline V gene has CDR1 KGHSH and CDR2 LQKENI. The J segment lost 2 bases and the V segment lost 4 bases, leaving 15 bases of the junction unmatched. CDR3 amino acids: CASSQLGLAGTYGNTGELFF. The CDR3 DNA sequence: TGTGCCAGCTCACAACTAGGACTAGCGGGTACATACGGAAACACCGGGGAGCTGTTTTTT.

In its sample, this clone was seen once. The gene calls are TRBV5-1 and TRBJ1-1; D gene uncertain. Germline V gene sequence: CDR1 SGHRS, CDR2 YFSETQ. The V gene lost 4 bases and the J gene lost 0 bases, with 10 bases spanning the gap. CDR3 length: 14 residues. The CDR3 region is CASSVRGMNTEAFF. The CDR3 region has the DNA TGCGCCAGCAGCGTAAGAGGCATGAACACTGAAGCTTTCTTT.

This chain uses TRBV3-1 (or the pseudogene TRBV3-2) with TRBJ1-2; 8 bases are shared with TRBD1. Losses at the gene ends were 1 base for V and 7 bases for J; bases not matched to a gene: 8. The CDR3 is 15 residues long. CDR1 and CDR2 (germline): LGHDT, YNNKEL (reference sequence). The CDR3 protein is CASSQGEEQGGGYTF. For the CDR3, the DNA is TGTGCCAGCAGCCAAGGGGAAGAACAGGGGGGTGGCTACACCTTC.

The chain couples TRBV27 to TRBJ2-7; 7 positions agree with TRBD1. CDR3 size: 13 residues. The junction had 9 bases not matched to a gene; V was cut back by 10 bases and J by 3 bases. Germline assignment: CDR1 MNHEY and CDR2 SMNVEV (reference sequence). The CDR3, as DNA: TGTGCCAACAGAGACAGGGATTGCTACGAGCAGTACTTC. It encodes CANRDRDCYEQYF.

This clone has more than one count but fewer than ten. This chain joins TRBV7-6 and TRBJ1-5; D is undetermined. Germline loops: CDR1 SGHVS, CDR2 FNYEAQ. This CDR3 comprises 14 residues. V gave up 1 base and J gave up 2 bases, with 6 bases separating them. The CDR3 is CASSLGAGNQPQHF. CDR3 sequence (DNA): TGTGCCAGCAGCTTAGGAGCCGGCAATCAGCCCCAGCATTTT.

The V and J genes are TRBV29-1 and TRBJ2-2; the match to TRBD2 covers 7 bases. J gave up 5 bases and V 8 bases, and 14 bases lay outside the gene matches. The germline CDR1 and CDR2 sequences are SQVTM and ANQGSEA. This CDR3 has 15 residues. DNA for the CDR3: TGCAGCTCACGCCAGTGGGAGGGTCGGACCGGGGAGCTGTTTTTT. Translated, it gives CSSRQWEGRTGELFF.

The chain employs TRBV10-3 and TRBJ2-3; 14 nucleotides match TRBD2. This CDR3 has 15 amino acids. V dropped 5 bases and J dropped 7; count of bases not matched to a gene: 5. The germline CDR1 and CDR2 sequences are ENHRY and SYGVKD. This CDR3 is CAISKTSGGANTQYF. The CDR3 nucleotides read TGTGCCATCAGTAAGACTAGCGGGGGGGCAAATACGCAGTATTTT.

The chain combines TRBV20-1 with TRBJ2-5, with D tentatively TRBD1 (6 bases). Trimming took 3 bases from V and 5 from J, leaving 13 bases between them. CDR3 length: 13 amino acids. The germline V gene has CDR1 DFQATT and CDR2 SNEGSKA (reference sequence). The CDR3 here is CSASNQGRETQYF. CDR3 sequence (DNA): TGCAGTGCTAGTAATCAGGGGCGGGAGACCCAGTACTTC.

This chain uses TRBV18 with TRBJ1-4; a weak D match, TRBD1 (5 bases). With 3 bases removed from V and 7 bases from J, the gap between germline ends came to 18 bases. From germline, CDR1 is KGHSH and CDR2 LQKENI. This CDR3 is 16 amino acids long. CDR3 DNA: TGTGCCAGCTCACCCGCTCGGGACTTGGGGGGTGAAAAACTGTTTTTT. This encodes CASSPARDLGGEKLFF.

Only one count was recorded for this clone. The chain combines TRBV5-1 with TRBJ2-2; 7 bases agree with TRBD2. Germline assignment: CDR1 SGHRS and CDR2 YFSETQ. The length of the CDR3 is 15 residues. The V gene end was trimmed by 6 bases and the J gene end by 3 bases; junction bases not matched to a gene: 8. The CDR3 here is CASTSTSRDTGELFF. CDR3 DNA: TGCGCCAGCACCTCGACTAGCAGGGACACCGGGGAGCTGTTTTTT.

As DNA, the CDR3 is TGTGCCAGCAGCCAAGAAACCGGGACTACTAACACCGGGGAGCTGTTTTTT. Encoded protein: CASSQETGTTNTGELFF. The genes are TRBV14 and TRBJ2-2; 7 bases align to TRBD2. CDR1 is SGHDN and CDR2 is FVKESK in the germline V gene. CDR3 size: 17 residues. V lost 0 bases and J lost 2; bases outside the gene matches: 6.

The CDR3 bases are TGTGCCAGCAGTTACTCTTCGGGAGATACGCAGTATTTT. Amino acids: CASSYSSGDTQYF. This chain connects TRBV6-5 to TRBJ2-3; D unresolved. V was trimmed by 0 bases and J by 5 bases, leaving 6 bases between them. Germline assignment: CDR1 MNHEY and CDR2 SVGAGI. CDR3 size: 13 residues.

The genes are TRBV18 and TRBJ1-5, with 8 positions matching TRBD1. CDR1 and CDR2 from the germline V gene are KGHSH and LQKENI. V was pared by 1 base and J by 3 bases, with 2 bases of the junction left unmatched. CDR3 length: 15 residues. This CDR3 is CASSPQTGANQPQHF. CDR3 coding DNA: TGTGCCAGCTCACCACAGACAGGGGCCAATCAGCCCCAGCATTTT.

The chain combines TRBV5-4 with TRBJ2-7; TRBD2 matches 9 bases. From germline, CDR1 is SGHNT and CDR2 YYREEE (reference sequence). Trimming removed 6 bases from V and 5 bases from J; junction bases left unmatched: 9. The CDR3 spans 14 residues. In nucleotides, the CDR3 is TGTGCCAGCAAGATCGCGGGAGGGGCCCACGAGCAGTACTTC. Protein sequence: CASKIAGGAHEQYF.

V gene TRBV11-2 combines with J gene TRBJ1-1; TRBD1 is a possible D gene (6 bases). CDR1 and CDR2 (germline): SGHAT, FQNNGV. Trimming removed 5 bases at V and 1 base at J, with 8 bases between. This CDR3 is 13 amino acids long. CDR3 sequence (DNA): TGTGCCAGCAGCCCAGGGGAGAACACTGAAGCTTTCTTT. It translates to CASSPGENTEAFF.

The rearrangement joins TRBV6-1 to TRBJ1-1; D ambiguous. This CDR3 has 15 residues. The germline V gene has CDR1 MNHNS and CDR2 SASEGT. With 0 bases removed from V and 7 bases from J, the gap between germline ends came to 15 bases. The CDR3 DNA reads TGTGCCAGCAGTGAAGCGCTTCTACGGGGATTTGAAGCTTTCTTT. Its protein is CASSEALLRGFEAFF.

This rearrangement joins TRBV5-1 to TRBJ1-1; D is undetermined. Germline CDR1 SGHRS, CDR2 YFSETQ. Trimming shortened V by 0 bases and J by 0 bases, and 6 bases separated the two germline ends. There are 14 residues in the CDR3. The CDR3 DNA follows: TGCGCCAGCAGCTTGGGAGGATTGAACACTGAAGCTTTCTTT. Residues: CASSLGGLNTEAFF.

Here the CDR3 reads CASSFLEALNTEAFF. CDR3 DNA sequence: TGTGCCAGCAGTTTTCTCGAGGCATTGAACACTGAAGCTTTCTTT. V and J are TRBV28 and TRBJ1-1, with D unclear. V lost 3 bases and J lost 0, with 11 bases in between. The germline V gene encodes CDR1 MDHEN and CDR2 SYDVKM. CDR3 size: 15 residues.